The 11 T cell receptor beta chains given below trace back to one sample, sequenced in a study of cytomegalovirus exposure and HLA in healthy donors. With 60 Vbeta and 13 Jbeta primers, the PCR was carried out. Sequencing used immunoSEQ multiplex PCR; TCRdb keeps in-frame clones, though not all of them. The sample lists about 150,000 clones, roughly 73% occurring once. Sequenced sample: PBMCs. Receptors originate from a woman younger than 30 in good health and CMV-seronegative.

The chain recombines TRBV19 with TRBJ2-5; 8 positions match TRBD1. CDR3 length: 14 amino acids. Germline V gives CDR1 LNHDA, CDR2 SQIVND (reference sequence). The trim removed 3 bases at V and 3 bases at J, leaving 3 bases unmatched. The CDR3 here is CASSMGQVKETQYF. The CDR3 DNA is TGTGCCAGTAGTATGGGACAGGTGAAAGAGACCCAGTACTTC. Using reference TRBV19 and TRBJ2-5 for the parts outside the CDR3, the full variable domain is DGGITQSPKYLFRKEGQNVTLSCEQNLNHDAMYWYRQDPGQGLRLIYYSQIVNDFQKGDIAEGYSVSREKKESFPLTVTSAQKNPTAFYLCASSMGQVKETQYFGPGTRLLVL.

This CDR3 is CSARLADYNEQFF. The CDR3 coding sequence is TGCAGCGCCCGACTAGCCGACTACAATGAGCAGTTCTTC. This chain uses TRBV29-1 with TRBJ2-1, with 7 bases fitting TRBD2. Germline V CDR1 and CDR2: SQVTM, ANQGSEA. There are 13 residues in the CDR3. V lost 7 bases, J lost 3 bases, and 6 bases stayed unmatched.

The V and J genes are TRBV5-4 and TRBJ2-1; TRBD2 matches 9 bases. This CDR3 comprises 14 residues. V shed 7 bases, J shed 4 bases, and the junction held 6 bases outside the gene matches. CDR1 is SGHNT, CDR2 YYREEE, per germline (reference sequence). CDR3: CASAAGGGYNEQFF. The CDR3 DNA is TGTGCCAGCGCCGCGGGAGGGGGTTACAATGAGCAGTTCTTC.

J is TRBJ2-7 and V is TRBV5-6, with D maybe TRBD2 (5 bases). V was shortened by 0 bases and J by 4 bases, with 5 bases between the two germline ends. The CDR3 runs 12 residues. Germline V gives CDR1 SGHDT, CDR2 YYEEEE. DNA for the CDR3: TGTGCCAGCAGCTTGGAGCGGTACGAGCAGTACTTC. Its translation is CASSLERYEQYF. The full variable domain, its missing parts supplied by reference TRBV5-6 and TRBJ2-7, is DAGVTQSPTHLIKTRGQQVTLRCSPKSGHDTVSWYQQALGQGPQFIFQYYEEEERQRGNFPDRFSGHQFPNYSSELNVNALLLGDSALYLCASSLERYEQYFGPGTRLTVT.

The chain recombines TRBV2 with TRBJ1-4, with D maybe TRBD1 (5 bases). The germline V gene has CDR1 SNHLY and CDR2 FYNNEI. This CDR3 spans 14 amino acids. The germline V and J ends were trimmed by 4 bases and 0 bases, with 6 bases remaining between them. CDR3 sequence: CASSGQSTNEKLFF. CDR3 nucleotide sequence: TGTGCCAGCAGTGGACAGTCAACTAATGAAAAACTGTTTTTT.

This clone was observed a few times. The chain recombines TRBV7-2 with TRBJ2-5; a possible D gene is TRBD2 (6 bases). The CDR3 consists of 14 residues. Per germline, CDR1 SGHTA and CDR2 FQGNSA. V shed 6 bases and J shed 7 bases, with 18 bases lying between them. DNA for the CDR3: TGTGCCAGCAGTTTTCGGGGGAACCTCGGGACCCAGTACTTC. Residues: CASSFRGNLGTQYF.

The chain combines TRBV27 with TRBJ1-5; 7 bases match TRBD1. The V and J ends lost 3 bases and 5 bases, in that order; junction bases with no gene match: 7. The CDR3 totals 15 residues. Per germline, CDR1 MNHEY and CDR2 SMNVEV (reference sequence). As DNA, the CDR3 is TGTGCCAGCAGTTTCCTCGGGACAGCAGATCAGCCCCAGCATTTT. Translating gives CASSFLGTADQPQHF.

The V and J genes are TRBV6-5 and TRBJ2-3; TRBD1 is a possible D gene (5 bases). V was shortened by 5 bases and J by 10 bases, with 16 bases between the two germline ends. CDR3 length equals 13 residues. Germline V CDR1 and CDR2: MNHEY, SVGAGI. In DNA form, the CDR3 reads TGTGCCAGCAGTACCCTTCAGGGTCGGCCGCAGTATTTT. Translation: CASSTLQGRPQYF.

V gene TRBV25-1 combines with J gene TRBJ2-2, with 11 bases lining up with TRBD2. J was trimmed by 0 bases and V by 8 bases; bases with no gene match: 5. Germline loops: CDR1 MGHDK, CDR2 SYGVNS. The CDR3 is 16 residues long. This CDR3 is CASGGLAATNTGELFF. CDR3 nucleotides: TGTGCCAGCGGGGGACTAGCGGCAACGAACACCGGGGAGCTGTTTTTT.

V and J are TRBV7-9 and TRBJ1-3, with TRBD1 matching over 7 bases. With 4 bases clipped from V and 4 bases from J, the junction kept 4 bases outside the gene matches. Per the germline V gene, CDR1 is SEHNR and CDR2 is FQNEAQ (reference sequence). The CDR3 runs to 14 residues. This CDR3 reads CASSSDRDGNTIYF. The CDR3 coding sequence is TGTGCCAGCAGCTCAGACAGGGACGGAAACACCATATATTTT.

This clone was counted only a few times. V usage is TRBV7-8 and J usage is TRBJ1-5; D is unclear. CDR1 and CDR2 (germline): SGHVS, FQNEAQ. V shed 1 base and J shed 2 bases, with 6 bases lying between them. CDR3 length: 14 amino acids. The CDR3: CASSLELGNQPQHF. DNA of the CDR3: TGTGCCAGCAGCTTAGAACTTGGCAATCAGCCCCAGCATTTT.